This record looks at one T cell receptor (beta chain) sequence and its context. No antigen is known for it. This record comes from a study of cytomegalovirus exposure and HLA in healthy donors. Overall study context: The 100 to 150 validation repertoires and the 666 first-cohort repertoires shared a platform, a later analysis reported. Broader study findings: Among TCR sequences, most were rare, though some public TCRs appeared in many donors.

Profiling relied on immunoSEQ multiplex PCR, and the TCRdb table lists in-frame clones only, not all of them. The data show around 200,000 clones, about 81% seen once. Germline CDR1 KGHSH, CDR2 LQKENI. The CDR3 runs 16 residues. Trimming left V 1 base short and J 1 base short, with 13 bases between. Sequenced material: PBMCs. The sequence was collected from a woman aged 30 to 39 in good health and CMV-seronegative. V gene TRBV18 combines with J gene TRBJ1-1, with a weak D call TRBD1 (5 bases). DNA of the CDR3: TGTGCCAGCTCACCACTGCAGGGCAATACGAACACTGAAGCTTTCTTT. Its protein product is CASSPLQGNTNTEAFF.